This T cell receptor beta chain comes out of a study of T cell clonality in common variable immunodeficiency. Clones were sequenced by immunoSEQ multiplex PCR, and TCRdb holds only the in-frame ones, with some missing. The specimen has about 15,000 clones, none found just once. Overall study results and limits: Common variable immunodeficiency TCR beta sequences reportedly had fewer deletions and N-nucleotide insertions. T cell subpopulation sequencing would be needed to explain CVID clonality.

Germline-derived CDR1 and CDR2 are GTSNPN and SVGIG (reference sequence). This CDR3 has 14 residues. V dropped 7 bases and J dropped 0 bases, with 13 bases sitting between them. For at least one year, all CVID subjects received replacement immunoglobulin. A few counts support this clone. Its target is not known. The CDR3 end falls 3 residues outside the read, so it is completed with the germline J gene. Sequences were obtained from peripheral blood mononuclear cells. The chain joins TRBV30 to TRBJ1-3; weak D call: TRBD1 (5 bases). The TCR comes from a human donor with common variable immunodeficiency. CDR3 loop: CASVGGISGNTIYF. The DNA read from the CDR3 is TGTGCCTCCGTCGGGGGGATCTCTGGAAACACC.